This TCR beta chain is drawn from a study of blood T cells in healthy people across ages. Study outcomes and limitations: Versus aged donors, long-lived donors had higher diversity and more naive CD4+ cells.

For the second PCR, which ran for about 7 to 11 cycles, a sample-barcoded 5' primer and a J-beta primer mix were used. TCRdb re-derived calls from the 5' RACE reads in MiXCR, one entry per CDR3 protein. The repertoire holds hundreds of thousands of distinct CDR3 sequences, roughly 30% seen once, with less than 20% in the top ten. Russia was home to the donors, healthy Caucasian individuals aged about 6 to 90. The authors drew about 10 milliliters of peripheral blood from each donor. V lost 6 bases and J lost 2, with 8 bases in between. The CDR3 has 13 residues. This clonotype has a handful of counts. Its target is not known.

The receptor comes from an elderly woman in good health. The sequencing input was blood. The V gene is TRBV12-3 or TRBV12-4, the J gene TRBJ2-1; no reliable D call. The CDR3 sequence is CASRQIPYNEQFF. The DNA for the CDR3 is TGTGCCAGCAGACAGATTCCCTACAATGAGCAGTTCTTC.